This entry lists 24 T cell receptor beta chains sequenced from one sample in a study of OX40 agonist ivuxolimab in advanced cancers. Here immunoSEQ multiplex PCR was the method, and the copy in TCRdb shows in-frame clones only, minus some. This sample has 100,000 to 120,000 clones, with approximately 90% found just once. The starting material was CD4+ or CD8+ T cells sorted from blood, obtained in a trial of the OX40 agonist ivuxolimab. Receptors originate from an adult with an advanced solid tumor such as melanoma, head and neck, liver or kidney cancer.

Only a few counts were recorded for this clone. This chain links TRBV7-6 with TRBJ1-2; 10 bases match TRBD1. The CDR3 spans 14 residues. V lost 4 bases and J lost 7; bases outside the gene matches: 6. Germline lookup yields CDR1 SGHVS and CDR2 FNYEAQ. CDR3: CASSSGQGLSGYTF. The CDR3 bases are TGTGCCAGCAGCTCGGGACAGGGGCTTTCTGGCTACACCTTC. Full variable domain (missing parts from reference TRBV7-6 and TRBJ1-2): GAGVSQSPRYKVTKRGQDVALRCDPISGHVSLYWYRQALGQGPEFLTYFNYEAQQDKSGLPNDRFSAERPEGSISTLTIQRTEQRDSAMYRCASSSGQGLSGYTFGSGTRLTVV.

This sequence joins TRBV7-2 and TRBJ1-3; weak D call: TRBD1 (5 bases). The length of the CDR3 is 15 residues. Trimming shortened V by 4 bases and J by 0 bases, and 10 bases separated the two germline ends. From germline, CDR1 is SGHTA and CDR2 FQGNSA. The CDR3 sequence is CASSYDSRSGNTIYF. As DNA, the CDR3 is TGTGCCAGCAGCTACGACAGCCGCTCTGGAAACACCATATATTTT.

The chain combines TRBV4-1 with TRBJ1-2, with D maybe TRBD1 (5 bases). The CDR3 contains 14 residues. V was clipped by 0 bases and J by 8 bases, with 13 bases between them. Germline V gives CDR1 MGHRA, CDR2 YSYEKL. CDR3 DNA: TGCGCCAGCAGCCAAGATGGGTGGGGCAGGGGCTACACCTTC. It is translated as CASSQDGWGRGYTF.

The V gene is TRBV7-9, the J gene TRBJ1-1; D remains ambiguous. Between the trimmed V and J ends, which lost 4 bases and 3 bases, there was a span of 6 bases. Per germline, CDR1 SEHNR and CDR2 FQNEAQ (reference sequence). CDR3 length: 12 residues. Here the CDR3 DNA reads TGTGCCAGCAGCTCAAGGGACACTGAAGCTTTCTTT. It encodes CASSSRDTEAFF.

This clone occurred once. J is TRBJ2-2 and V is TRBV18; D is unclear. The CDR3 is made up of 16 amino acids. Trimming shortened V by 0 bases and J by 6 bases, and 14 bases separated the two germline ends. The germline V gene encodes CDR1 KGHSH and CDR2 LQKENI. The CDR3 here is CASSPPLSQSAGELFF. CDR3 DNA: TGTGCCAGCTCACCACCGCTGAGCCAAAGCGCCGGGGAGCTGTTTTTT. Using reference TRBV18 and TRBJ2-2 for the parts outside the CDR3, the full variable domain is NAGVMQNPRHLVRRRGQEARLRCSPMKGHSHVYWYRQLPEEGLKFMVYLQKENIIDESGMPKERFSAEFPKEGPSILRIQQVVRGDSAAYFCASSPPLSQSAGELFFGEGSRLTVL.

The J gene is TRBJ1-3, the V gene TRBV18; D gene unclear. Trimming took 1 base from V and 9 from J, leaving 10 bases between them. The CDR3 is made up of 13 amino acids. Germline CDR1 KGHSH, CDR2 LQKENI. The CDR3 reads CASSPRERVTIYF. The CDR3 DNA reads as TGTGCCAGCTCACCACGGGAAAGGGTCACCATATATTTT.

The chain combines TRBV11-2 with TRBJ2-1, with 10 positions matching TRBD2. The V segment lost 0 bases and the J segment 5 bases; nucleotides outside the gene matches: 4. CDR1 is SGHAT and CDR2 is FQNNGV in the germline V gene. The CDR3 runs 16 residues. CDR3 in DNA: TGTGCCAGCAGCTTAGAGGGACTAGCGTATAACAATGAGCAGTTCTTC. Protein product: CASSLEGLAYNNEQFF.

The genes are TRBV18 and TRBJ2-3; a weak D match, TRBD2 (5 bases). V was shortened by 3 bases and J by 2 bases, with 15 bases between the two germline ends. CDR1 KGHSH and CDR2 LQKENI come from the germline V gene. This CDR3 has 16 residues. This CDR3 is CASSPIIGIDTDTQYF. As DNA, the CDR3 is TGTGCCAGCTCACCGATAATCGGGATTGACACAGATACGCAGTATTTT.

The chain combines TRBV18 with TRBJ2-2; D may be TRBD2 (5 bases). The germline CDR1 and CDR2 sequences are KGHSH and LQKENI. This CDR3 has 17 residues. The ends were cut back, 3 bases at V and 0 bases at J, with 14 bases in the middle. The chain's CDR3 is CASSPDQLDANTGELFF. In DNA, the CDR3 is TGTGCCAGCTCACCCGATCAACTAGACGCGAACACCGGGGAGCTGTTTTTT.

The genes are TRBV2 and TRBJ2-7; the D gene is possibly TRBD1 (5 bases). Trimming removed 5 bases at V and 5 bases at J, with 16 bases between. There are 14 residues in the CDR3. From germline, CDR1 is SNHLY and CDR2 FYNNEI. The CDR3 sequence: CASSYIDSKDEQYF. CDR3 DNA: TGTGCCAGCAGTTACATCGACAGTAAAGACGAGCAGTACTTC.

This clone has just a few counts. The chain uses TRBV10-3 and TRBJ2-7; a weak D match, TRBD2 (5 bases). Germline V gives CDR1 ENHRY, CDR2 SYGVKD. V was cut by 0 bases and J by 5 bases, with 14 bases left in between. The CDR3 is 15 amino acids. This CDR3 is CAISESGRGINEQYF. DNA for the CDR3: TGTGCCATCAGTGAGTCGGGGAGAGGAATCAACGAGCAGTACTTC.

V gene TRBV18 combines with J gene TRBJ1-5, with D perhaps matching TRBD1 (6 bases). CDR1 and CDR2 (germline): KGHSH, LQKENI. The CDR3 covers 16 residues. Trimming shortened V by 2 bases and J by 4 bases, and 15 bases separated the two germline ends. This chain's CDR3 is CASSPGEGGSNQPQHF. The CDR3 DNA reads TGTGCCAGCTCACCAGGGGAGGGGGGAAGTAATCAGCCCCAGCATTTT.

The chain has TRBV19 and TRBJ2-3; TRBD1 matches at 7 bases. The CDR3 runs to 14 residues. V gave up 4 bases and J gave up 6 bases; unmatched junction bases: 7. Germline loops: CDR1 LNHDA, CDR2 SQIVND (reference sequence). CDR3 sequence reads: CASSTRQGSDTQYF. DNA of the CDR3: TGTGCCAGTAGTACCCGACAGGGATCCGATACGCAGTATTTT.

This chain uses TRBV6-1 with TRBJ2-2; 8 nucleotides match TRBD1. The CDR3 runs to 15 residues. Germline V gene data show CDR1 as MNHNS and CDR2 as SASEGT. V shed 7 bases and J 9 bases; nucleotides not matched to a gene: 13. The DNA of the CDR3 is TGTGCCAGCATTGTGACAGGGGTCTCCTCGCGGGAGCTGTTTTTT. This codes for CASIVTGVSSRELFF.

V gene TRBV7-9 combines with J gene TRBJ1-6; 10 bases are a match to TRBD1. There are 14 residues in the CDR3. CDR1 is SEHNR and CDR2 is FQNEAQ in the germline V gene (reference sequence). V gave up 3 bases and J gave up 9 bases; unmatched junction bases: 2. The CDR3 sequence: CASSLDRGSSPLHF. In DNA form, the CDR3 reads TGTGCCAGCAGCTTGGACAGGGGGTCTTCACCCCTCCACTTT.

V gene TRBV19 combines with J gene TRBJ2-2, with 10 nucleotides matching TRBD1. Germline CDR1 and CDR2: LNHDA and SQIVND (reference sequence). The CDR3 is made up of 15 amino acids. Losses at the gene ends were 5 bases for V and 4 bases for J; bases not matched to a gene: 4. The CDR3 here is CASSSTGGSTGELFF. CDR3 bases: TGTGCCAGTAGTTCGACAGGGGGCAGCACCGGGGAGCTGTTTTTT.

This chain connects TRBV7-2 to TRBJ2-6; D not certain. Trimming shortened V by 4 bases and J by 2 bases, and 3 bases separated the two germline ends. CDR1 and CDR2 from the germline V gene are SGHTA and FQGNSA. The CDR3 extends over 13 amino acids. The DNA of the CDR3 is TGTGCCAGCAGCTCGACTGGGGCCAACGTCCTGACTTTC. This sequence encodes CASSSTGANVLTF. The full variable domain, rest sourced from reference TRBV7-2 and TRBJ2-6, is GAGVSQSPSNKVTEKGKDVELRCDPISGHTALYWYRQSLGQGLEFLIYFQGNSAPDKSGLPSDRFSAERTGGSVSTLTIQRTQQEDSAVYLCASSSTGANVLTFGAGSRLTVL.

The chain combines TRBV4-3 with TRBJ2-3, with 7 nucleotides matching TRBD1. The length of the CDR3 is 16 residues. CDR1 and CDR2 from the germline V gene are LGHNA and YSLEER. V gave up 3 bases and J gave up 3 bases; unmatched junction bases: 9. Here the CDR3 DNA reads TGCGCCAGCAGCCACCAATGGGACAGCCAAACAGATACGCAGTATTTT. It codes for CASSHQWDSQTDTQYF.

J is TRBJ1-2 and V is TRBV10-3; D is ambiguous. The germline gives CDR1 ENHRY, CDR2 SYGVKD. Trimming removed 0 bases at V and 5 bases at J, with 10 bases between. The CDR3 extends over 14 amino acids. The CDR3 nucleotides are TGTGCCATCAGTGAGTCAGTGGCAGAGTATGGCTACACCTTC. This sequence encodes CAISESVAEYGYTF.

This sequence joins TRBV28 and TRBJ1-5; D is ambiguous. With 5 bases removed from V and 4 bases from J, the gap between germline ends came to 9 bases. This CDR3 has 13 amino acids. Looked up from germline, CDR1 is MDHEN and CDR2 is SYDVKM. The chain's CDR3 is CASSPPLNQPQHF. CDR3 DNA: TGTGCCAGCAGTCCCCCCTTGAATCAGCCCCAGCATTTT.

The chain joins TRBV7-3 to TRBJ2-5, with 8 bases aligning to TRBD2. Per germline, CDR1 SGHTA and CDR2 FQGTGA. The CDR3 extends over 14 amino acids. Trimming at V came to 3 bases and at J to 5 bases, leaving 5 bases not matched to a gene. The CDR3 sequence: CASSLGSGVETQYF. The CDR3 DNA is TGTGCCAGCAGCTTGGGTAGCGGGGTCGAGACCCAGTACTTC.

This clone was picked up a small number of times. The chain uses TRBV7-8 and TRBJ2-5, with 7 bases identical to TRBD2. V dropped 4 bases and J dropped 3; count of bases not matched to a gene: 8. Germline V CDR1 and CDR2: SGHVS, FQNEAQ. This CDR3 region has 15 residues. The CDR3 nucleotides read TGTGCCAGCAGCTCGCCGGGCGGGGGTAAAGAGACCCAGTACTTC. It is translated as CASSSPGGGKETQYF.

This clone was seen more than once but under ten times. The chain carries TRBV5-5 and TRBJ2-3, with D possibly being TRBD1 (6 bases). Trimming removed 6 bases at V and 0 bases at J, with 14 bases between. Germline CDR1 is SGHKS and CDR2 is YYEKEE (reference sequence). The CDR3 runs to 15 residues. CDR3 in amino acids: CASIREGVSTDTQYF. The CDR3 DNA reads as TGTGCCAGCATCCGAGAGGGGGTTAGCACAGATACGCAGTATTTT.

This clone was picked up one time. The chain has TRBV5-4 and TRBJ1-3; TRBD1 is a possible D gene (5 bases). The CDR3 has 15 amino acids. The V gene's germline CDR1 is SGHNT and CDR2 YYREEE (reference sequence). Trimming took off 5 bases at V and 0 bases at J, with 12 bases between the two ends. The CDR3 region has the DNA TGTGCCAGCAGTCGGGACTTTTTCTCTGGAAACACCATATATTTT. Translating it yields CASSRDFFSGNTIYF.